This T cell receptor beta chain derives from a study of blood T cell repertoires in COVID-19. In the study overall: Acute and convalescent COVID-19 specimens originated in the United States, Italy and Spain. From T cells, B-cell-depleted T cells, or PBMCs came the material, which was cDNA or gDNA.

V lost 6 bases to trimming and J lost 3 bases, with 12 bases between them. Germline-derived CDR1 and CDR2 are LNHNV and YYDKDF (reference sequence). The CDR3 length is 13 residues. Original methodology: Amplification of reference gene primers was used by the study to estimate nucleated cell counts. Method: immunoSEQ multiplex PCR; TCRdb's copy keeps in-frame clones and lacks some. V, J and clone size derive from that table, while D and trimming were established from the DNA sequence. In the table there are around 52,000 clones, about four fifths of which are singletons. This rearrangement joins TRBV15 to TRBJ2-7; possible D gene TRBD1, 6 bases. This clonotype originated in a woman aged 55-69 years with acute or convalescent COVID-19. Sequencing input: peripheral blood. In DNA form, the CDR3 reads TGTGCCACCAGAGAGGGGGTTGACTACGAGCAGTACTTC. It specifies CATREGVDYEQYF.